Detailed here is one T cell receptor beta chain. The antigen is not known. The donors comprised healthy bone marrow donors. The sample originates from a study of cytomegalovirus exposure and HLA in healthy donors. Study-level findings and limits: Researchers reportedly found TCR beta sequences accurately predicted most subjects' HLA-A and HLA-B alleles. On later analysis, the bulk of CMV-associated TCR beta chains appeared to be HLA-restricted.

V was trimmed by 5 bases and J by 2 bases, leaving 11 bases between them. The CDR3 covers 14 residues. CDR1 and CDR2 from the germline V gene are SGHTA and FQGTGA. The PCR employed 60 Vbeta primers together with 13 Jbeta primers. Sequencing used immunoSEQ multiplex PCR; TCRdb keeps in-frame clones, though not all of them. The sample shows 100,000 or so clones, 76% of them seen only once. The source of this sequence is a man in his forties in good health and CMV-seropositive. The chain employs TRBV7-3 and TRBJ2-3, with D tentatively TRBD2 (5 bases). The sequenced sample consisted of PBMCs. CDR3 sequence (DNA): TGTGCCAGCAGCCCCGGGATTCACACAGATACGCAGTATTTT. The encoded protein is CASSPGIHTDTQYF.